The clone carrying this TCR beta chain was detected only a few times. TCRdb independently ran MiXCR on the RT-PCR reads; one entry per CDR3 protein. The sample lists about 780,000 distinct CDR3 sequences; around 20% were seen once. This sample stems from a study of response to subunit inactivated influenza vaccine. In germline, CDR1 is KGHSH, CDR2 LQKENI. There are 17 residues in the CDR3. V lost 3 bases, J lost 1 base, and 16 bases lay in between. The sequence was collected from a man in his fifties or sixties who received an inactivated influenza vaccine. The gene calls are TRBV18 and TRBJ2-1, with D hard to call. This material consisted of PBMCs from blood, taken about 5 days after vaccination. CDR3 sequence (DNA): TGTGCCAGCTCACCGATTGACCAACTCCTGTCCTACAATGAGCAGTTCTTC. Amino acid sequence: CASSPIDQLLSYNEQFF.